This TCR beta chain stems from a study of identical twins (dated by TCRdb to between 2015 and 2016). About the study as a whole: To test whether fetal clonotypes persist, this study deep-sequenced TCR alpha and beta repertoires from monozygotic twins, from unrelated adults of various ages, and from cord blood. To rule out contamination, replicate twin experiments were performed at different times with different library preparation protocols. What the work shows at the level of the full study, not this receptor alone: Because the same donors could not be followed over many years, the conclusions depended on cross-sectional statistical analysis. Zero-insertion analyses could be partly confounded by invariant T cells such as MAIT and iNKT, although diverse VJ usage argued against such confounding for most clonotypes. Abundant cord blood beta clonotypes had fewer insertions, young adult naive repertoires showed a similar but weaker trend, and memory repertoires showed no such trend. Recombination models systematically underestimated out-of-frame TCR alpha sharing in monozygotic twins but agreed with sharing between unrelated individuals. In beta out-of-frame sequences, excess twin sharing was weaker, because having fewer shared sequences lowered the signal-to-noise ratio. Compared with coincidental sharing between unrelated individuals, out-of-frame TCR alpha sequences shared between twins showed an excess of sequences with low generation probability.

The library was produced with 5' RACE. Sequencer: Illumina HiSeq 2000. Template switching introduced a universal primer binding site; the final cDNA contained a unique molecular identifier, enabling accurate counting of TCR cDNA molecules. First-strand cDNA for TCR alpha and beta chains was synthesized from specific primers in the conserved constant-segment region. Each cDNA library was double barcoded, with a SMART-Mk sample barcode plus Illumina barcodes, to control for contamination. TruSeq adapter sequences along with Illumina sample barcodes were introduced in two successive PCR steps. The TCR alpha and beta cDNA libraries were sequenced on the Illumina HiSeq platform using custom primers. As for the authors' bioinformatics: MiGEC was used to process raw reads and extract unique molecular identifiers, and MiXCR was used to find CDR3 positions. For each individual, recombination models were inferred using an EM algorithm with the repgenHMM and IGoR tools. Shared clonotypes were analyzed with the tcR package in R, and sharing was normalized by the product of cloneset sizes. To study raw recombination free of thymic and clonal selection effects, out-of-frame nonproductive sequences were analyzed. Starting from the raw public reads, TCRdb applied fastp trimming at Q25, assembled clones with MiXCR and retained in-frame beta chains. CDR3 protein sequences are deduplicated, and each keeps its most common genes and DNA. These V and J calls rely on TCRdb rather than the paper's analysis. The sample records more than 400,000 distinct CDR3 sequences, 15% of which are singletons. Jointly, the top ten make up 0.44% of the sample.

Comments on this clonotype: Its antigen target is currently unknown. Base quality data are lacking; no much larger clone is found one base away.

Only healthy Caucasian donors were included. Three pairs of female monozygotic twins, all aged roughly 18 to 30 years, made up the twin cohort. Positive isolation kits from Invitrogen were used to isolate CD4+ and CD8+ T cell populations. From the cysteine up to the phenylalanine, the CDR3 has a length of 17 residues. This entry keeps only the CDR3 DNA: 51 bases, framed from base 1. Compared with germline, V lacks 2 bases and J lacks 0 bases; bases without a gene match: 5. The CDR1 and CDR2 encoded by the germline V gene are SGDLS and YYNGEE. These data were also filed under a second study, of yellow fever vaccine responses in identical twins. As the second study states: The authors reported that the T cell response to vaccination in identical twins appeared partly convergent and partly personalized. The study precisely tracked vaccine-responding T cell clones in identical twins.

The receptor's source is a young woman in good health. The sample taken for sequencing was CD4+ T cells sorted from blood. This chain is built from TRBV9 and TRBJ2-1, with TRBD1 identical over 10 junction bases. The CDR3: CASSVGTGASSYNEQFF. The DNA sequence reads TGTGCCAGCAGCGTCGGGACAGGGGCCAGCTCCTACAATGAGCAGTTCTTC. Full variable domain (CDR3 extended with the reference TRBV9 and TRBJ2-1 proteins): DSGVTQTPKHLITATGQRVTLRCSPRSGDLSVYWYQQSLDQGLQFLIQYYNGEERAKGNILERFSAQQFPDLHSELNLSSLELGDSALYFCASSVGTGASSYNEQFFGPGTRLTVL.